This T cell receptor beta chain was sequenced during a study of blood T cell repertoires in COVID-19 (dated by TCRdb to between 2020 and 2021). For context, the study as a whole: The collaborator samples originated in the United States, Italy and Spain and spanned the acute and convalescent phases of COVID-19. The prospective study material was composed of cDNA or gDNA derived from T cells, B-cell-depleted T cells, or PBMCs. The dataset comprised deeply sampled blood TCRbeta repertoires from subjects exposed to, actively infected with, or recovered from COVID-19. The repertoires were released in a freely available public database meant as a resource for research on the immune response to SARS-CoV-2. Samples were obtained from the ongoing ImmuneRACE study (first 160 participants) and from 1,254 subjects provided by 6 global collaborators. A de-identified subject ID, COVID-19 status, age in years and sex were almost always included in the sample metadata. HLA class I and class II types, where available, came from metadata supplied by the sample provider rather than from assay-based typing.

Note on this clone: Its antigen has not been determined. Base-call qualities are not available, and no considerably larger clone is one nucleotide away.

The full study reports these points: Clinical and demographic metadata were provided uncurated, with the amount varying by source and participant.

TCRbeta CDR3 regions were amplified from genomic DNA using the immunoSEQ Assay, a bias-controlled multiplex PCR. The authors' analysis ran thus. Nucleated cell counts per sample were estimated from amplification of reference gene primers within the assay. To quantify the absolute abundance of each unique TCRbeta CDR3 rearrangement, sequence reads were collapsed and filtered. For each sample, productive Simpson clonality was calculated as the square root of Simpson's diversity index across productive rearrangements. TCRdb re-hosts the immuneACCESS table, in-frame sequences only. Its copies lack some clones; in the studies checked, an unresolved V gene accounts for under half of them, and the cause for the rest is not known. That table furnishes V, J and clone size, whereas the DNA furnished D and trimming. The sample table lists around 140,000 clones, over 80% of them with a count of one. The top ten constitute around 9% of the sample.

One collaborating source in Seattle enrolled patients while the patients were actively infected and followed the patients over time throughout the course of disease. Each collaborating institution followed its own protocols to collect whole blood in K2EDTA tubes. For TCRbeta analysis, collaborators shipped samples as frozen whole blood, isolated PBMCs, or DNA extracted from either of those sample types. The cysteine opens and the phenylalanine closes a CDR3 of 13 amino acids. Solely the CDR3 DNA is kept, with 39 bases framed from the first base. The germline ends are 13 bases apart after V is trimmed by 4 bases and J by 9 bases.

The receptor's source is a man aged 30-40 years with COVID-19, enrolled during active disease. The material sequenced was peripheral blood. This chain is built from TRBV12-3 or TRBV12-4 and TRBJ2-1; TRBD2 is possibly the D segment (6 matching bases). The bases are TGTGCCAGCAGTTGGGGGGTTCGAGGTGAGCAGTTCTTC. This is translated as CASSWGVRGEQFF.